The present T cell receptor beta chain was sequenced within a study of identical twins. Study results and caveats: Part of the zero-insertion signal could reflect confounding by invariant MAIT and iNKT cells.

This CDR3 region has 16 residues. V was pared by 0 bases and J by 4 bases, with 15 bases between. Germline V gives CDR1 LGHNA, CDR2 YNFKEQ. One entry per CDR3 protein results from TCRdb running MiXCR on the 5' RACE reads. Among under 300,000 distinct CDR3 sequences listed, over 5% were seen once. This clonotype was detected ten times or more. The antigen is unknown. In addition, the sample was reused for a study of T cells expressing NK-cell markers.

V and J are TRBV4-2 and TRBJ1-2, with D tentatively TRBD1 (5 bases). This TCR was recovered from a woman aged 18-35 years in good health. The sample taken for sequencing was CD8+ T cells sorted from blood. The CDR3 here is CASSQDQGIGAYGYTF. CDR3 in DNA: TGTGCCAGCAGCCAAGATCAAGGAATAGGGGCCTATGGCTACACCTTC.